This TCR beta chain is from a study of shared clonotypes between healthy human individuals. With 5 bases clipped from V and 3 bases from J, the junction kept 11 bases outside the gene matches. This CDR3 has 16 residues. Per the germline V gene, CDR1 is SEHNR and CDR2 is FQNEAQ (reference sequence). This clone was recorded many times. The data were produced by immunoSEQ multiplex PCR, yet TCRdb's version contains in-frame clones alone and is incomplete. The repertoire holds some 630,000 clones, with less than 80% as singletons. The sample taken for sequencing was memory CD4+ T cells sorted from blood. Subset described: CD45RA-negative fraction. This TCR came from a woman in her 30s in good health. The V and J genes are TRBV7-9 and TRBJ2-3; 7 nucleotides line up with TRBD1. CDR3: CASSPSQGGRTDTQYF. The CDR3 DNA follows: TGTGCCAGCAGCCCGTCGCAAGGGGGCAGGACAGATACGCAGTATTTT.